This TCR beta chain was retrieved from a study of CD8 T cells in ankylosing spondylitis. Study-level points and caveats: What appeared characteristic of ankylosing spondylitis blood was a TCR beta motif of eight highly homologous variants. In reactive arthritis synovial fluid and blood, some motif variants had been reported before. CD8+ by phenotype, disease-linked clones were relatively rare in peripheral blood. There was reportedly significant enrichment of clones that were disease-linked in matched ankylosing spondylitis synovial fluid.

Germline assignment: CDR1 SGHRS and CDR2 YFSETQ. This CDR3 contains 15 residues. Trimming cost V 3 bases and J 0 bases, with 9 bases left between them. TCRdb recomputed calls from the 5' RACE reads with MiXCR, one row per CDR3 protein. The sample lists 150,000 to 200,000 distinct CDR3 sequences; 15% to 20% were seen once. With respect to this clonotype: Antigen: not known.

J is TRBJ2-2 and V is TRBV5-1; D might be TRBD2 (6 bases). The origin of this receptor is a male donor with ankylosing spondylitis or in good health (not recorded which). Sequenced material: blood, either unsorted or a sorted T cell fraction (not recorded which). CDR3 residues: CASSWGGTNTGELFF. Here the CDR3 DNA reads TGCGCCAGCAGCTGGGGCGGGACGAACACCGGGGAGCTGTTTTTT.